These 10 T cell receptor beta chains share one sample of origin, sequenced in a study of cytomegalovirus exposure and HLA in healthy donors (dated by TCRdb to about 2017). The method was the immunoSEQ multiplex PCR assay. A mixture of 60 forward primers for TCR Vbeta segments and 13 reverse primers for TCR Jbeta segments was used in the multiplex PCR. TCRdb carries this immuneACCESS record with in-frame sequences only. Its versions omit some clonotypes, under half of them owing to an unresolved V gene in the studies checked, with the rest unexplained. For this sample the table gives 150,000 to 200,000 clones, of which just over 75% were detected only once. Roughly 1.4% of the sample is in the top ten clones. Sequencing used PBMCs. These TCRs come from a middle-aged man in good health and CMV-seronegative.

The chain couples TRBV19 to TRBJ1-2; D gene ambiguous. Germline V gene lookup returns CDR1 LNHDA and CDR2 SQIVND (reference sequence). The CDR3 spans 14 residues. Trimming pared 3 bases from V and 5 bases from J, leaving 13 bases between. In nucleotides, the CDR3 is TGTGCCAGTAGTATGGTGGCGGAGCATTATGGCTACACCTTC. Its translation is CASSMVAEHYGYTF.

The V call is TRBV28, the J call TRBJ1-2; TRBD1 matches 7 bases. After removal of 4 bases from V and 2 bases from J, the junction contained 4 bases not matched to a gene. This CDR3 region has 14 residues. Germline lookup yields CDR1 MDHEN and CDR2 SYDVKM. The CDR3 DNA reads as TGTGCCAGCAGTTCCTTGACAGGGAACTATGGCTACACCTTC. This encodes CASSSLTGNYGYTF.

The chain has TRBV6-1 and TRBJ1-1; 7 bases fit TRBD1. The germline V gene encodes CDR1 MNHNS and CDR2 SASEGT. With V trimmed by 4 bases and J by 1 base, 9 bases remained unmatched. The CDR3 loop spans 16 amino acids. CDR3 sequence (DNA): TGTGCCAGCAGTGGAGACCCTGGACAGGCGAACACTGAAGCTTTCTTT. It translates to CASSGDPGQANTEAFF.

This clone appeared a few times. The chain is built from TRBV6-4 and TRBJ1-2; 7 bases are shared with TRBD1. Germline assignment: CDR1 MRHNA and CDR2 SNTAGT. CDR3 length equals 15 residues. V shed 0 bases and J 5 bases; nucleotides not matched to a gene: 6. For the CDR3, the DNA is TGTGCCAGCAGTGACTCGGACAGGCCTGAATATGGCTACACCTTC. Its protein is CASSDSDRPEYGYTF.

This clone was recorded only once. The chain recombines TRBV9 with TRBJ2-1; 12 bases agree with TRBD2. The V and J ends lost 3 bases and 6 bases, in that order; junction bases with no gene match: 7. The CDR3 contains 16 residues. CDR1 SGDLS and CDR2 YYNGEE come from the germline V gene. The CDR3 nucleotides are TGTGCCAGCAGCGCTTTGACTAGCGGGAGCCCCAATGAGCAGTTCTTC. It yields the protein CASSALTSGSPNEQFF.

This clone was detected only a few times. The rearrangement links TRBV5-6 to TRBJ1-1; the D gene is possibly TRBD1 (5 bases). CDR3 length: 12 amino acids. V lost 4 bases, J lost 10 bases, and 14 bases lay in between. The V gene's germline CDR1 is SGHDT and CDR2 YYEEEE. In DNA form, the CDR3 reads TGTGCCAGCAGCGCCCGGGCCGGGGGAGCTTTCTTT. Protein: CASSARAGGAFF. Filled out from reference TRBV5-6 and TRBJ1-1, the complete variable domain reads DAGVTQSPTHLIKTRGQQVTLRCSPKSGHDTVSWYQQALGQGPQFIFQYYEEEERQRGNFPDRFSGHQFPNYSSELNVNALLLGDSALYLCASSARAGGAFFGQGTRLTVV.

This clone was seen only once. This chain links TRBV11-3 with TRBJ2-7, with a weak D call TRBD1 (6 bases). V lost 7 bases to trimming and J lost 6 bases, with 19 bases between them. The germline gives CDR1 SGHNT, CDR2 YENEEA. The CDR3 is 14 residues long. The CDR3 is CASTRGFPIFEQYV. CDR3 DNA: TGTGCCAGCACCAGGGGTTTCCCCATTTTCGAGCAGTACGTC.

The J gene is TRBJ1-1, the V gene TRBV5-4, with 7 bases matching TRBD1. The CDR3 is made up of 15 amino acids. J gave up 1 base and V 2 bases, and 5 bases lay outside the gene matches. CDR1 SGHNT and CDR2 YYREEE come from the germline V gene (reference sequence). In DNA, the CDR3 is TGTGCCAGCAGCTTTAACCGGGACAGGAACACTGAAGCTTTCTTT. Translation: CASSFNRDRNTEAFF.

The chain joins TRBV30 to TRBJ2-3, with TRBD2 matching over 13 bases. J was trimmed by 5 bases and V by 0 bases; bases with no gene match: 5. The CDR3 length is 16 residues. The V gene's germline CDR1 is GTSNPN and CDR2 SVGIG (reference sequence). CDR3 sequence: CAWSVGTSGAVDTQYF. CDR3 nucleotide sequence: TGTGCCTGGAGTGTTGGGACTAGCGGGGCGGTAGATACGCAGTATTTT.

The CDR3 spells CASSMRLNTEAFF. The CDR3 DNA sequence: TGTGCCAGTAGTATGAGGTTGAACACTGAAGCTTTCTTT. The gene calls are TRBV19 and TRBJ1-1; D gene uncertain. Germline V lookup: CDR1 LNHDA, CDR2 SQIVND (reference sequence). The CDR3 sequence is 13 residues long. The V gene lost 3 bases and the J gene lost 0 bases, with 5 bases spanning the gap.